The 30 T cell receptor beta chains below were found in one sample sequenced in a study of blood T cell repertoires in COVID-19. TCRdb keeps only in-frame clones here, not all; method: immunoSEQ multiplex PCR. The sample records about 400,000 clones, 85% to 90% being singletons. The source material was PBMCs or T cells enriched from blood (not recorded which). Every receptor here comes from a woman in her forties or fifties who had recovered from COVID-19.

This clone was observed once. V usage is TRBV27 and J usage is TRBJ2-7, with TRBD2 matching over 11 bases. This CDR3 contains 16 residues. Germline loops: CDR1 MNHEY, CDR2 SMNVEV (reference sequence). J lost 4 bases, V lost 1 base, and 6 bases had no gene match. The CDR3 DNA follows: TGTGCCAGCAGTTTATACCCCGGGACTAGCGGATACGAGCAGTACTTC. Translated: CASSLYPGTSGYEQYF.

The CDR3 sequence: CASSLQDPKETQYF. CDR3 DNA: TGCGCCAGCAGCTTACAGGACCCGAAAGAGACCCAGTACTTC. The gene calls are TRBV5-1 and TRBJ2-5; maybe TRBD1 (5 bases). The germline V gene encodes CDR1 SGHRS and CDR2 YFSETQ. V dropped 2 bases and J dropped 3 bases, with 11 bases sitting between them. This CDR3 has 14 amino acids.

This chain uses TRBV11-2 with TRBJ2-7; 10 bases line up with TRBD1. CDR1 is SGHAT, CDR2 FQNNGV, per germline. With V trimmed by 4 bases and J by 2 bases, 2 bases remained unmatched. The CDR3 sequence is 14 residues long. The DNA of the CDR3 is TGTGCCAGCAGCTATGGGACAGGGGCCTACGAGCAGTACTTC. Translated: CASSYGTGAYEQYF. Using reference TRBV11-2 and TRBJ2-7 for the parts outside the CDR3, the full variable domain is EAGVAQSPRYKIIEKRQSVAFWCNPISGHATLYWYQQILGQGPKLLIQFQNNGVVDDSQLPKDRFSAERLKGVDSTLKIQPAKLEDSAVYLCASSYGTGAYEQYFGPGTRLTVT.

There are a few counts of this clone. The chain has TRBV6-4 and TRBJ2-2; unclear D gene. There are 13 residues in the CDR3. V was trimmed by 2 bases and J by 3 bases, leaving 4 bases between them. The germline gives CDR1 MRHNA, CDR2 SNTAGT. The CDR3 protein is CASSDDYTGELFF. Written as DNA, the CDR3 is TGTGCCAGCAGTGACGACTACACCGGGGAGCTGTTTTTT.

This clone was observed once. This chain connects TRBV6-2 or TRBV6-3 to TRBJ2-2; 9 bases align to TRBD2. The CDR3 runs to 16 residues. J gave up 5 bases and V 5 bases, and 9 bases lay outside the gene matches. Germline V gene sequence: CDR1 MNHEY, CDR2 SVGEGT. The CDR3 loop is CASSPPRLAVTGELFF. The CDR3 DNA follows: TGTGCCAGCAGTCCCCCTCGACTAGCGGTAACCGGGGAGCTGTTTTTT.

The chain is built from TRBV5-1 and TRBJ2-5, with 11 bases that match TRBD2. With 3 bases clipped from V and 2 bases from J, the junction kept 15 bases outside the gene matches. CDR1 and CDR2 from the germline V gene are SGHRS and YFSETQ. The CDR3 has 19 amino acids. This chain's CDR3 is CASSSLAGGPSGWQETQYF. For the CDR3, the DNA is TGCGCCAGCAGCTCCCTAGCGGGGGGACCTTCTGGGTGGCAAGAGACCCAGTACTTC.

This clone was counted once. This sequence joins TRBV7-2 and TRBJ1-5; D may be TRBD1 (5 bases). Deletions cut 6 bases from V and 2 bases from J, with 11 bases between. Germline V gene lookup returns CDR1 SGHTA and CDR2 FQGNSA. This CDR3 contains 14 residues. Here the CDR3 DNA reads TGTGCCAGCAGTCTAGACAGCGGCAATCAGCCCCAGCATTTT. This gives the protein CASSLDSGNQPQHF.

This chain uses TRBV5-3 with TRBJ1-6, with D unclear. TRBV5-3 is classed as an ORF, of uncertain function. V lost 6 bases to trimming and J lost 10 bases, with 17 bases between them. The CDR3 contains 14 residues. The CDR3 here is CARTGEGRESPLHF. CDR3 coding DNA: TGTGCCAGAACGGGAGAGGGTCGAGAATCACCCCTCCACTTT.

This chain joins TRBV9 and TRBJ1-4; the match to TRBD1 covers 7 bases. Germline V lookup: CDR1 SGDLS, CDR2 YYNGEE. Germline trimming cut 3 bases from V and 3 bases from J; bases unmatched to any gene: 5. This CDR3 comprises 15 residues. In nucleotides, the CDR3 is TGTGCCAGCAGCGCGGGGACAGTCTCTAATGAAAAACTGTTTTTT. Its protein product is CASSAGTVSNEKLFF.

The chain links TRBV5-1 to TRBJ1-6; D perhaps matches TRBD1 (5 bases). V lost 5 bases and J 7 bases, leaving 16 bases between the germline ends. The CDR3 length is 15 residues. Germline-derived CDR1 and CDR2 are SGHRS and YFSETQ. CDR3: CASREIGGENSPLHF. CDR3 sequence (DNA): TGCGCCAGCAGGGAGATAGGAGGGGAAAATTCACCCCTCCACTTT. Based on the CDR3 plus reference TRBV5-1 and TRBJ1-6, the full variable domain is KAGVTQTPRYLIKTRGQQVTLSCSPISGHRSVSWYQQTPGQGLQFLFEYFSETQRNKGNFPGRFSGRQFSNSRSEMNVSTLELGDSALYLCASREIGGENSPLHFGNGTRLTVT.

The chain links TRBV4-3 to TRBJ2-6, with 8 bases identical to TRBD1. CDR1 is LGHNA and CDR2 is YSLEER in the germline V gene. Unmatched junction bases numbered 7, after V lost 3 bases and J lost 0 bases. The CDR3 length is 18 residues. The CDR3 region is CASSQAQGAGSGANVLTF. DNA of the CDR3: TGCGCCAGCAGCCAGGCGCAGGGGGCAGGCTCTGGGGCCAACGTCCTGACTTTC.

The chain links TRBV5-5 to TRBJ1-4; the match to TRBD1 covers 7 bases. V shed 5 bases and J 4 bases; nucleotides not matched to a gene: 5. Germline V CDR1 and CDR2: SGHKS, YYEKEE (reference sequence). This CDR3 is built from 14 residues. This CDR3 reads CASSGDSHNEKLFF. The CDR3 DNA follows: TGTGCCAGCAGTGGGGACAGCCATAATGAAAAACTGTTTTTT.

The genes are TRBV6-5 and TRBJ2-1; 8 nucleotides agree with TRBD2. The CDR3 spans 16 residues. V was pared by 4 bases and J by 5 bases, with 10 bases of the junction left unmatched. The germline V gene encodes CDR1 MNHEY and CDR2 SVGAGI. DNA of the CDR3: TGTGCCAGCAGTTCTCCCGAGGCGGGGGGAAACAATGAGCAGTTCTTC. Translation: CASSSPEAGGNNEQFF.

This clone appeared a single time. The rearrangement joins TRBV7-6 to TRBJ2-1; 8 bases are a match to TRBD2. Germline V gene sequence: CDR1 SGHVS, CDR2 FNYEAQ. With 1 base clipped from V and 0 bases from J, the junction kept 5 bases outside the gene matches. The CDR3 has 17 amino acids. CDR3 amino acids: CASSLGAGESSYNEQFF. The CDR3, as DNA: TGTGCCAGCAGCTTAGGAGCGGGGGAGAGCTCCTACAATGAGCAGTTCTTC.

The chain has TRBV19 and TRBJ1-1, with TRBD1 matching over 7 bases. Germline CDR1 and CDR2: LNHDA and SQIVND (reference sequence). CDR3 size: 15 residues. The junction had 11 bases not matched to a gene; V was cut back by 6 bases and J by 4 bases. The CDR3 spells CASSLQGRFGTEAFF. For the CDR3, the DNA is TGTGCCAGTAGCCTACAGGGGAGGTTTGGCACTGAAGCTTTCTTT. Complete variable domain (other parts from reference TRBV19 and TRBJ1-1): DGGITQSPKYLFRKEGQNVTLSCEQNLNHDAMYWYRQDPGQGLRLIYYSQIVNDFQKGDIAEGYSVSREKKESFPLTVTSAQKNPTAFYLCASSLQGRFGTEAFFGQGTRLTVV.

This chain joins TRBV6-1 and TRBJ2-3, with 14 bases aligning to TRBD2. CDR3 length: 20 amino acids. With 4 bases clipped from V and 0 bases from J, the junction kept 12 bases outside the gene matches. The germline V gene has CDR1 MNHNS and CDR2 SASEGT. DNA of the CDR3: TGTGCCAGCAGTGGTAGACTAGCGGGGGGGCGAATTCGCAGCACAGATACGCAGTATTTT. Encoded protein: CASSGRLAGGRIRSTDTQYF.

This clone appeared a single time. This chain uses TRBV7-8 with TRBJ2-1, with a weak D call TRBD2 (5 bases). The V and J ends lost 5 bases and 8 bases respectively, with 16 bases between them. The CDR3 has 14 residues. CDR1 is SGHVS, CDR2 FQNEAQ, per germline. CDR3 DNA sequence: TGTGCCAGCAGCCAGCGGCAGCGGTACGATGAGCAGTTCTTC. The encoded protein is CASSQRQRYDEQFF.

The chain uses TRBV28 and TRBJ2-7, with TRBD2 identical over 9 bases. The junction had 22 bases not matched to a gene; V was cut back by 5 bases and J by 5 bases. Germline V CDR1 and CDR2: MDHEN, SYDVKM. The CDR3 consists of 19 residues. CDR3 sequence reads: CASSPPRWASGEDSDEQYF. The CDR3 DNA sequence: TGTGCCAGCAGTCCACCCCGGTGGGCTAGCGGGGAAGATAGCGACGAGCAGTACTTC.

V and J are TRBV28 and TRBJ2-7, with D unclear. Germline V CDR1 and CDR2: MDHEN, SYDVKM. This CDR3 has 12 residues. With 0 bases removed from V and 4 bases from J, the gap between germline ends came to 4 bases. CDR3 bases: TGTGCCAGCAGTTTATGGCGGTACGAGCAGTACTTC. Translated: CASSLWRYEQYF.

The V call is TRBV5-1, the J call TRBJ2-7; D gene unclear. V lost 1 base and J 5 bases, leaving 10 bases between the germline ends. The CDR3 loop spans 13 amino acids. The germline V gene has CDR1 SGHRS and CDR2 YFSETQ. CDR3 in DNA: TGCGCCAGCAGCTTGCCTGGTACAGACGAGCAGTACTTC. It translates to CASSLPGTDEQYF.

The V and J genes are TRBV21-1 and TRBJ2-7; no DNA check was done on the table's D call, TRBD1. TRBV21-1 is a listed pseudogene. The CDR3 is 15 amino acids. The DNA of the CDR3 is TGTGCCAGCAGCACCCCCCCCAGGGGACCCTACGAGCAGTACTTC. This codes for CASSTPPRGPYEQYF.

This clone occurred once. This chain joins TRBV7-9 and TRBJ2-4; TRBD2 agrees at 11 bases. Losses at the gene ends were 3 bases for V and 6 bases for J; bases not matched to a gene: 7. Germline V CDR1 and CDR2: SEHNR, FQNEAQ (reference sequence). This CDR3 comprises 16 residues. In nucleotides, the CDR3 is TGTGCCAGCAGCTTCGTACCGGGACTAGCGGCAAACATTCAGTACTTC. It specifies CASSFVPGLAANIQYF.

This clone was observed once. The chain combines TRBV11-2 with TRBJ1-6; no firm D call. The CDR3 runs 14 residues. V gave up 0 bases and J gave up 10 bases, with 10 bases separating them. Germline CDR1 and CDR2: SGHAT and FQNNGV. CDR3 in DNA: TGTGCCAGCAGCTTAGAACAGCGGGGATCACCCCTCCACTTT. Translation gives CASSLEQRGSPLHF.

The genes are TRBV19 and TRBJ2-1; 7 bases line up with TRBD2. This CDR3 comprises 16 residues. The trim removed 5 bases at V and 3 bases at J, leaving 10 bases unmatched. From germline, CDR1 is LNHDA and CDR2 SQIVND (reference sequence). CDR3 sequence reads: CASSGRGRDYYNEQFF. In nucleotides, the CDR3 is TGTGCCAGTAGTGGAAGGGGCCGGGACTACTACAATGAGCAGTTCTTC. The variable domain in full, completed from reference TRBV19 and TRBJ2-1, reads DGGITQSPKYLFRKEGQNVTLSCEQNLNHDAMYWYRQDPGQGLRLIYYSQIVNDFQKGDIAEGYSVSREKKESFPLTVTSAQKNPTAFYLCASSGRGRDYYNEQFFGPGTRLTVL.

CDR3 protein: CASSPTLGGNTEAFF. In nucleotides, the CDR3 is TGCGCCAGCAGCCCTACCCTTGGAGGGAACACTGAAGCTTTCTTT. The chain combines TRBV4-1 with TRBJ1-1; D gene uncertain. Trimming pared 4 bases from V and 1 base from J, leaving 13 bases between. The CDR3 is 15 residues long. Germline V gives CDR1 MGHRA, CDR2 YSYEKL.

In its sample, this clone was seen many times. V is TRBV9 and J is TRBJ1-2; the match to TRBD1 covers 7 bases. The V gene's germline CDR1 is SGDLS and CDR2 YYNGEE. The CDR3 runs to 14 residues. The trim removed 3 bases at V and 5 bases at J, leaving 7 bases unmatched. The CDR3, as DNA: TGTGCCAGCAGCGGGCGACAGGGATGGTATGGCTACACCTTC. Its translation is CASSGRQGWYGYTF.

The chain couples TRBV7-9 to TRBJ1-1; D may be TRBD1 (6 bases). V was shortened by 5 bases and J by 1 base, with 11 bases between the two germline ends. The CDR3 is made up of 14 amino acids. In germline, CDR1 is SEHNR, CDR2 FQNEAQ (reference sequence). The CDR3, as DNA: TGTGCCAGCAGCCACGAGACAGGGAACACTGAAGCTTTCTTT. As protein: CASSHETGNTEAFF.

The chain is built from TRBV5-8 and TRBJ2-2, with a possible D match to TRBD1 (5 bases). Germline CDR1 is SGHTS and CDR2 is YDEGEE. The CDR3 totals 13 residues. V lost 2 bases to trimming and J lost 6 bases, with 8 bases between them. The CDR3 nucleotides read TGTGCCAGCAGCTTAAGGGGCCCCGGGGAGCTGTTTTTT. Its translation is CASSLRGPGELFF. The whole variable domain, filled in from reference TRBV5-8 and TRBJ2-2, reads EAGVTQSPTHLIKTRGQQATLRCSPISGHTSVYWYQQALGLGLQFLLWYDEGEERNRGNFPPRFSGRQFPNYSSELNVNALELEDSALYLCASSLRGPGELFFGEGSRLTVL.

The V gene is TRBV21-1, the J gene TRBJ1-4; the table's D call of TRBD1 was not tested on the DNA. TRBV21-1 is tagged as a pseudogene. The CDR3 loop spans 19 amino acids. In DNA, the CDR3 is TGTGCCAGCAGCACTTCCGGGACAGGGGCTACGGGGACTAATGAAAAACTGTTTTTT. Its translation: CASSTSGTGATGTNEKLFF.

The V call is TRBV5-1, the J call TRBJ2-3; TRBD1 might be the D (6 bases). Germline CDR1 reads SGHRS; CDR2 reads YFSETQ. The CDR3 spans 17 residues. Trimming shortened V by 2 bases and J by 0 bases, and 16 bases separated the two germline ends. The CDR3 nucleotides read TGCGCCAGCAGCTTAAGACAGGCTGAACTTAGCACAGATACGCAGTATTTT. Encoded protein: CASSLRQAELSTDTQYF.